The rows below give T cell receptor beta chains drawn from one sample of a study of CD8+ T cells in alopecia areata. The assay was immunoSEQ multiplex PCR, and TCRdb's table has in-frame clones only and misses some. The data show about 190,000 clones, approximately 57% seen once. The sample consisted of CD4+ T cells sorted from blood, taken at week 24, from a patient treated with tofacitinib. These receptors originate from a human donor with alopecia areata. Both conserved end residues are part of each CDR3. The order of the fields is J gene, clone size, V gene, D gene, CDR3 protein, CDR3 DNA. D genes are given only for firm matches. Where a row states a size, it is once, few, many or the class of an expanded clone; other rows omit it.

>TRBJ2-5|.|TRBV29-1|.
CSVLAPETQYF
TGCAGCGTTCTCGCACCGGAGACCCAGTACTTC
>TRBJ2-3|.|TRBV27|.
CASSSYPGSIYGDTQYF
TGTGCCAGCAGTTCATATCCGGGGTCTATTTATGGCGATACGCAGTATTTT
>TRBJ1-1|.|TRBV14|.
CASSQVRRGDTEAFF
TGTGCCAGCAGCCAAGTGCGTCGAGGGGACACTGAAGCTTTCTTT
>TRBJ2-1|.|TRBV18|TRBD1
CASSPDRGAGDEQFF
TGTGCCAGCTCACCGGACAGGGGGGCGGGCGATGAGCAGTTCTTC
>TRBJ1-2|.|TRBV7-9|.
CASSRSNYGYTF
TGTGCCAGCAGCCGATCGAACTATGGCTACACCTTC
>TRBJ2-6|.|TRBV27|.
CASSSRGAGANVLTF
TGTGCCAGCAGTTCCCGAGGTGCCGGGGCCAACGTCCTGACTTTC
>TRBJ2-2|once|TRBV6-5|.
CASSYLPSRNTGELFF
TGTGCCAGCAGTTATTTGCCATCTAGGAACACCGGGGAGCTGTTTTTT
>TRBJ2-4|.|TRBV15|.
CATSRDSATNAKNIQYF
TGTGCCACCAGCAGAGATTCGGCGACAAATGCCAAAAACATTCAGTACTTC
>TRBJ2-2|.|TRBV11-3|TRBD1
CASSPGQGRIGELFF
TGTGCCAGCAGCCCGGGACAGGGGAGGATCGGGGAGCTGTTTTTT
>TRBJ2-3|few|TRBV29-1|TRBD1
CSVEDAVRWSRGQGSSFRTDTQYF
TGCAGCGTTGAAGATGCCGTCAGGTGGTCCCGGGGACAGGGGTCTTCCTTCCGCACAGATACGCAGTATTTT
>TRBJ1-6|.|TRBV4-3|.
CASSWRGAALNNSPLHF
TGCGCCAGCAGCTGGCGCGGGGCAGCGCTTAATAATTCACCCCTCCACTTT
>TRBJ2-7|.|TRBV29-1|.
CSVVIQAPNSYEQYF
TGCAGCGTTGTGATACAGGCGCCGAATTCCTACGAGCAGTACTTC
>TRBJ2-5|.|TRBV7-2|.
CASSSGLRLETQYF
TGTGCCAGCAGCTCCGGACTCAGATTAGAGACCCAGTACTTC
>TRBJ1-2|.|TRBV4-3|.
CASSQDYDRPYGYTF
TGCGCCAGCAGCCAAGATTATGACAGACCCTATGGCTACACCTTC
>TRBJ1-1|many|TRBV9|.
CASSPRQVANTEAFF
TGTGCCAGCAGCCCCCGACAGGTGGCGAACACTGAAGCTTTCTTT
>TRBJ2-2|.|TRBV5-4|.
CASSLGGRNTGELFF
TGTGCCAGCAGCTTGGGCGGCAGAAACACCGGGGAGCTGTTTTTT
>TRBJ2-5|.|TRBV5-6|TRBD1
CASSRGQGQETQYF
TGTGCCAGCAGCAGAGGACAGGGCCAAGAGACCCAGTACTTC
>TRBJ2-1|.|TRBV27|.
CASSLPGRPSYNEQFF
TGTGCCAGCAGTTTACCGGGCAGACCCTCCTACAATGAGCAGTTCTTC
>TRBJ1-1|few|TRBV27|.
CASSFYGDPEAFF
TGTGCCAGCAGTTTTTATGGGGACCCTGAAGCTTTCTTT
>TRBJ2-2|.|TRBV5-1|.
CASSPGRGNTGELFF
TGCGCCAGCAGCCCGGGCAGGGGAAACACCGGGGAGCTGTTTTTT
>TRBJ2-7|.|TRBV11-2|.
CATTGSNEQYF
TGTGCCACTACCGGGTCTAACGAGCAGTACTTC
>TRBJ2-3|.|TRBV5-1|TRBD1
CASSPIGTGGAGDTQYF
TGCGCCAGCAGCCCGATCGGAACAGGGGGCGCAGGCGATACGCAGTATTTT
>TRBJ1-6|.|TRBV4-1|TRBD1
CASSQAGTGGGSPLHF
TGCGCCAGCAGCCAAGCTGGGACAGGAGGAGGTTCACCCCTCCACTTT
>TRBJ1-5|.|TRBV7-9|.
CASSSSGVSNQPQHF
TGTGCCAGCAGCTCCTCCGGGGTGAGCAATCAGCCCCAGCATTTT
>TRBJ1-2|.|TRBV29-1|.
CSGNFQGSGGYTF
TGCAGCGGCAACTTCCAGGGTAGCGGTGGCTACACCTTC
>TRBJ2-1|.|TRBV4-1|.
CASSLERGSEQFF
TGCGCCAGCAGCCTTGAACGGGGGAGTGAGCAGTTCTTC
>TRBJ2-2|.|TRBV4-3|.
CASSQGTTTGELFF
TGCGCCAGCAGCCAAGGGACGACTACCGGGGAGCTGTTTTTT
>TRBJ2-5|.|TRBV19|TRBD2
CASSLAGVQETQYF
TGTGCCAGTAGTCTAGCGGGGGTCCAAGAGACCCAGTACTTC
>TRBJ1-1|.|TRBV5-1|TRBD1
CASSYGTASNTEAFF
TGCGCCAGCAGCTATGGGACAGCCTCGAACACTGAAGCTTTCTTT
>TRBJ1-2|few|TRBV4-3|.
CASSQSVGTDYGYTF
TGCGCCAGCAGCCAATCGGTGGGCACTGACTATGGCTACACCTTC
>TRBJ2-5|.|TRBV10-3|TRBD1
CATQQGVVQETQYF
TGTGCCACTCAACAGGGGGTGGTTCAGGAGACCCAGTACTTC
>TRBJ2-5|.|TRBV7-2|TRBD2
CASSLTRLAWEETQYF
TGTGCCAGCAGCTTAACCCGACTAGCGTGGGAAGAGACCCAGTACTTC
>TRBJ1-6|.|TRBV30|.
CAWSPGTTYNSPLHF
TGTGCCTGGAGTCCAGGGACGACCTATAATTCACCCCTCCACTTT
>TRBJ2-7|.|TRBV5-1|.
CASSQQGENEQYF
TGCGCCAGCAGTCAACAGGGTGAAAACGAGCAGTACTTC
>TRBJ2-1|few|TRBV18|.
CASSPVRSSYNEQFF
TGTGCCAGCTCACCAGTGAGGAGCTCCTACAATGAGCAGTTCTTC
>TRBJ1-5|.|TRBV29-1|TRBD1
CSVRDSSNQPQHF
TGCAGCGTCCGGGACAGTAGCAATCAGCCCCAGCATTTT
>TRBJ1-1|.|TRBV25-1|.
CASSVGGVNTEAFF
TGTGCCAGCAGTGTGGGCGGCGTGAACACTGAAGCTTTCTTT
>TRBJ1-2|.|TRBV4-3|TRBD1
CASSQGDSHYGYTF
TGCGCCAGCAGCCAAGGGGACAGCCACTATGGCTACACCTTC
>TRBJ2-3|once|TRBV27|.
CASSFSRDSTDTQYF
TGTGCCAGCAGCTTCTCCAGGGACAGCACAGATACGCAGTATTTT
>TRBJ2-2|.|TRBV7-8|.
CASSLAGQSGELFF
TGTGCCAGCAGCTTAGCGGGACAATCCGGGGAGCTGTTTTTT
>TRBJ2-7|.|TRBV29-1|.
CSVLRGGEQYF
TGCAGCGTTTTGAGGGGGGGCGAGCAGTACTTC
>TRBJ2-7|few|TRBV5-1|.
CASGHRGSYEQYF
TGCGCCAGCGGCCACCGGGGCTCCTACGAGCAGTACTTC
>TRBJ1-6|.|TRBV6-6|.
CASRPRDAASPLHF
TGTGCCAGCAGACCCAGGGATGCGGCTTCACCCCTCCACTTT